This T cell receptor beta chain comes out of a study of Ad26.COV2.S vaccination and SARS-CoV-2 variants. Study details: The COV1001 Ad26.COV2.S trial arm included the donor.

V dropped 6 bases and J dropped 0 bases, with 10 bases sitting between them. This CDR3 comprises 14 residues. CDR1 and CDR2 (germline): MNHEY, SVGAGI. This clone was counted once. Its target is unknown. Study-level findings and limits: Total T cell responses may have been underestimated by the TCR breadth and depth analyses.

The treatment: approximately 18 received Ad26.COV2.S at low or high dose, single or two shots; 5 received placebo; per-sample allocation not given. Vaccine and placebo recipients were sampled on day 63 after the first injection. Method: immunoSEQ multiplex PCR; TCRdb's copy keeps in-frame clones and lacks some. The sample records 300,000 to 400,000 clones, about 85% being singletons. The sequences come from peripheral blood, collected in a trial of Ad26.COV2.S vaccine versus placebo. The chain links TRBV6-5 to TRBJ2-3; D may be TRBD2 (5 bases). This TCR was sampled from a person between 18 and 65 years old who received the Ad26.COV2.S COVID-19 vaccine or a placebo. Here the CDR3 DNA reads TGTGCCAGCAGATGGACTGCTAGCACAGATACGCAGTATTTT. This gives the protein CASRWTASTDTQYF.